The 13 T cell receptor beta chains reported below all come from one sample, sequenced in a study of regulatory dendritic cells for organ transplantation. Profiled with immunoSEQ multiplex PCR; TCRdb holds only in-frame clones, not every one. The sample includes about 20,000 clones, 70% to 90% of them seen just once. The antigens for these receptors are not known. Sorted T cells were CFSE-labeled and cultured 5 days with allogeneic regulatory or mature dendritic cells at 1:10. The sequenced sample was naive CD4+ T cells from blood cultured with regulatory dendritic cells. Indicated subset: CD45RA+ naive T cells. Source of these receptors: a human donor in good health.

This clone was seen a few times. The CDR3 region has the DNA TGTGCCAGCGGGAGGAGTACCGGGGAGCTGTTTTTT. Amino acids: CASGRSTGELFF. V and J are TRBV27 and TRBJ2-2, with TRBD2 as a possible D gene (6 bases). Trimming pared 8 bases from V and 5 bases from J, leaving 9 bases between. CDR1 and CDR2 (germline): MNHEY, SMNVEV (reference sequence). This CDR3 spans 12 amino acids.

V is TRBV6-6 and J is TRBJ1-3; possibly TRBD1 for D (5 bases). The CDR3 has 15 amino acids. The germline gives CDR1 MNHNY, CDR2 SVGAGI (reference sequence). V lost 2 bases and J 0 bases, leaving 8 bases between the germline ends. This CDR3 is CASSYGGTSGNTIYF. The CDR3 coding sequence is TGTGCCAGCAGTTACGGAGGGACCTCTGGAAACACCATATATTTT.

The chain carries TRBV5-4 and TRBJ2-2; 8 bases match TRBD1. Per the germline V gene, CDR1 is SGHNT and CDR2 is YYREEE (reference sequence). The CDR3 totals 16 residues. The V and J ends lost 2 bases and 6 bases, in that order; junction bases with no gene match: 9. The CDR3 DNA reads TGTGCCAGCAGCTTCGGACAGGGAATGGTGGCCGGGGAGCTGTTTTTT. The encoded protein is CASSFGQGMVAGELFF.

In DNA form, the CDR3 reads TGTGCCAGCAGTTTGTCAGGGCGGCTGAAGGGCTACACCTTC. Translated, it gives CASSLSGRLKGYTF. The chain employs TRBV27 and TRBJ1-2; D may be TRBD1 (5 bases). This CDR3 comprises 14 residues. V lost 3 bases and J 8 bases, leaving 16 bases between the germline ends. CDR1 is MNHEY, CDR2 SMNVEV, per germline (reference sequence).

This clone was seen only a few times. The chain has TRBV5-1 and TRBJ1-1; D uncertain. This CDR3 is 15 amino acids long. V lost 2 bases and J lost 0, with 11 bases in between. Germline CDR1 SGHRS, CDR2 YFSETQ. The CDR3 coding sequence is TGCGCCAGCAGCTTCACGGACGCTATGAACACTGAAGCTTTCTTT. Translating gives CASSFTDAMNTEAFF.

This chain links TRBV6-5 with TRBJ1-5; D not certain. Germline CDR1 is MNHEY and CDR2 is SVGAGI. This CDR3 is built from 15 residues. The V end lost 2 bases, the J end lost 2 bases, and 10 bases lay between the germline ends. The CDR3 spells CASSYGPEGNQPQHF. The DNA of the CDR3 is TGTGCCAGCAGTTACGGGCCAGAAGGCAATCAGCCCCAGCATTTT.

This clone occurred once. DNA of the CDR3: TGTGCCAGCGGCTCTAGCGGGAGTTTCGCCCGAAGCTACGAGCAGTACTTC. Translating gives CASGSSGSFARSYEQYF. The V and J genes are TRBV28 and TRBJ2-7; 10 bases match TRBD2. The CDR3 extends over 17 amino acids. Germline V lookup: CDR1 MDHEN, CDR2 SYDVKM. The V gene end was trimmed by 8 bases and the J gene end by 3 bases; junction bases not matched to a gene: 16.

The chain is built from TRBV11-2 and TRBJ1-4; D uncertain. Germline-derived CDR1 and CDR2 are SGHAT and FQNNGV. Between the trimmed V and J ends, which lost 2 bases and 7 bases, there was a span of 2 bases. The CDR3 is made up of 11 amino acids. The CDR3 DNA follows: TGTGCCAGCAGCTTACGTGAAAAACTGTTTTTT. This sequence encodes CASSLREKLFF.

The chain is built from TRBV9 and TRBJ1-4, with D perhaps TRBD1 (5 bases). The germline CDR1 and CDR2 sequences are SGDLS and YYNGEE. CDR3 length: 16 residues. V was trimmed by 0 bases and J by 7 bases, leaving 16 bases between them. The CDR3 coding sequence is TGTGCCAGCAGCGTAGGTGGACACCCCTATAGTGAAAAACTGTTTTTT. It is translated as CASSVGGHPYSEKLFF.

The chain is built from TRBV4-2 and TRBJ1-2; 10 bases are shared with TRBD1. Losses at the gene ends were 4 bases for V and 4 bases for J; bases not matched to a gene: 6. The germline V gene has CDR1 LGHNA and CDR2 YNFKEQ. This CDR3 contains 15 residues. CDR3 nucleotides: TGTGCCAGCAGCCCGGACAGGGGGTCGGTCTATGGCTACACCTTC. Translated: CASSPDRGSVYGYTF.

This sequence joins TRBV28 and TRBJ2-7; D assignment may be TRBD1 or TRBD2 (6 bases each). The CDR3 sequence is 16 residues long. The V and J ends lost 4 bases and 3 bases respectively, with 19 bases between them. CDR1 and CDR2 from the germline V gene are MDHEN and SYDVKM. Written as DNA, the CDR3 is TGTGCCAGCAGTTCTCGGGGGCGGGCAGGCAACTACGAGCAGTACTTC. Residues: CASSSRGRAGNYEQYF.

This clone has a single count. The rearrangement uses TRBV6-1 and TRBJ1-2; D may be TRBD1 (5 bases). V dropped 10 bases and J dropped 4 bases, with 16 bases sitting between them. CDR1 and CDR2 from the germline V gene are MNHNS and SASEGT. This CDR3 spans 13 amino acids. The CDR3 region is CATRLGAGYGYTF. The CDR3 DNA follows: TGTGCCACACGTCTAGGGGCCGGCTATGGCTACACCTTC.

This clone showed up just once. The chain is built from TRBV6-1 and TRBJ1-1; D perhaps matches TRBD1 (6 bases). CDR3 length: 15 amino acids. CDR1 is MNHNS, CDR2 SASEGT, per germline. Trimming left V 3 bases short and J 3 bases short, with 14 bases between. The chain's CDR3 is CASSEQISGDTEAFF. CDR3 DNA: TGTGCCAGCAGTGAGCAGATATCAGGGGACACTGAAGCTTTCTTT.